Below, 17 T cell receptor beta chains from the same sample are listed, as sequenced in a study of radiotherapy plus CTLA-4 blockade in lung cancer. Measured with immunoSEQ multiplex PCR; TCRdb has only the in-frame clones, and not every one. The sample holds about 88,000 clones, about 78% seen once. Sequencing was performed on peripheral blood, taken from a patient treated with radiotherapy plus ipilimumab. These receptors were taken from a human donor with non-small cell lung cancer that progressed on radiotherapy plus ipilimumab.

This clone was counted a few times. The rearrangement joins TRBV7-2 to TRBJ1-2; D may be TRBD1 (6 bases). V was clipped by 5 bases and J by 8 bases, with 18 bases between them. The CDR3 is 14 amino acids. The germline gives CDR1 SGHTA, CDR2 FQGNSA. The chain's CDR3 is CASSESRGEGGYTF. As DNA, the CDR3 is TGTGCCAGCAGCGAAAGCAGGGGCGAAGGCGGCTACACCTTC. Variable domain in full (rest from reference TRBV7-2 and TRBJ1-2): GAGVSQSPSNKVTEKGKDVELRCDPISGHTALYWYRQSLGQGLEFLIYFQGNSAPDKSGLPSDRFSAERTGGSVSTLTIQRTQQEDSAVYLCASSESRGEGGYTFGSGTRLTVV.

The J gene is TRBJ1-4, the V gene TRBV6-6; D unresolved. This CDR3 is 16 amino acids long. V lost 4 bases and J lost 8, with 20 bases in between. Germline V gene lookup returns CDR1 MNHNY and CDR2 SVGAGI (reference sequence). The CDR3 spells CASSSEGLPGSEKLFF. The DNA for the CDR3 is TGTGCCAGCAGTTCCGAAGGCCTCCCGGGAAGCGAAAAACTGTTTTTT.

This clone occurred a few times. The chain uses TRBV5-1 and TRBJ1-4; 9 nucleotides agree with TRBD1. Unmatched junction bases numbered 9, after V lost 0 bases and J lost 9 bases. CDR3 length: 16 amino acids. Germline assignment: CDR1 SGHRS and CDR2 YFSETQ. This CDR3 is CASSLAGGQGIKKLFF. Written as DNA, the CDR3 is TGCGCCAGCAGCTTGGCCGGAGGACAGGGGATCAAAAAACTGTTTTTT.

This chain links TRBV28 with TRBJ1-2, with 7 bases that match TRBD1. Germline loops: CDR1 MDHEN, CDR2 SYDVKM. The CDR3 is made up of 15 amino acids. J gave up 7 bases and V 1 base, and 9 bases lay outside the gene matches. Here the CDR3 DNA reads TGTGCCAGCAGTTTATCTAGACAGGGTCTGGGTGGCTACACCTTC. It codes for CASSLSRQGLGGYTF.

The genes are TRBV11-2 and TRBJ1-4; TRBD1 might be the D (5 bases). Germline V gives CDR1 SGHAT, CDR2 FQNNGV. V dropped 5 bases and J dropped 7 bases, with 17 bases sitting between them. The CDR3 loop spans 15 amino acids. CDR3 sequence (DNA): TGTGCCAGCAGCGAGCGACAGATAACACCTGAAAAACTGTTTTTT. As protein: CASSERQITPEKLFF.

This clone was observed a handful of times. The chain couples TRBV6-6 to TRBJ2-7, with 9 positions matching TRBD2. V lost 0 bases and J lost 3; bases outside the gene matches: 0. This CDR3 is built from 14 residues. Per the germline V gene, CDR1 is MNHNY and CDR2 is SVGAGI (reference sequence). CDR3 loop: CASSYSSGSYEQYF. CDR3 DNA: TGTGCCAGCAGTTACTCTAGCGGGAGCTACGAGCAGTACTTC.

This clone was counted a few times. The rearrangement links TRBV11-2 to TRBJ2-5; 9 bases are a match to TRBD2. V shed 1 base and J 4 bases; nucleotides not matched to a gene: 4. Germline lookup yields CDR1 SGHAT and CDR2 FQNNGV. The CDR3 spans 15 residues. The DNA for the CDR3 is TGTGCCAGCAGCTTAGGGACTAGCGATAGAGAGACCCAGTACTTC. Translating it yields CASSLGTSDRETQYF.

This sequence joins TRBV19 and TRBJ2-2, with D hard to call. Germline V gives CDR1 LNHDA, CDR2 SQIVND (reference sequence). Trimming removed 6 bases at V and 2 bases at J, with 7 bases between. This CDR3 is built from 13 residues. CDR3: CASRIFNTGELFF. CDR3 sequence (DNA): TGTGCCAGTAGGATATTCAACACCGGGGAGCTGTTTTTT.

The chain joins TRBV28 to TRBJ1-4; 7 positions match TRBD1. Germline-derived CDR1 and CDR2 are MDHEN and SYDVKM. The CDR3 runs 16 residues. Trimming took 6 bases from V and 10 from J; bases not matched to a gene: 17. CDR3 in amino acids: CASSPEGGAGGGKLFF. CDR3 DNA: TGTGCCAGCAGCCCTGAAGGGGGCGCTGGGGGTGGAAAACTGTTTTTT. Drawing the rest from reference TRBV28 and TRBJ1-4, the complete variable domain is DVKVTQSSRYLVKRTGEKVFLECVQDMDHENMFWYRQDPGLGLRLIYFSYDVKMKEKGDIPEGYSVSREKKERFSLILESASTNQTSMYLCASSPEGGAGGGKLFFGSGTQLSVL.

The V gene is TRBV28, the J gene TRBJ1-5; D remains unclear. The CDR3 is made up of 17 amino acids. The germline V and J ends were trimmed by 1 base and 2 bases, with 15 bases remaining between them. CDR1 MDHEN and CDR2 SYDVKM come from the germline V gene. CDR3 bases: TGTGCCAGCAGTTTATATAGAGGGCGATACGGCAATCAGCCCCAGCATTTT. Translated: CASSLYRGRYGNQPQHF.

The chain has TRBV5-1 and TRBJ1-2; D possibly corresponds to TRBD1 (5 bases). V was cut by 5 bases and J by 3 bases, with 14 bases left in between. This CDR3 region has 14 residues. Germline V gene sequence: CDR1 SGHRS, CDR2 YFSETQ. CDR3: CASRWDRVDYGYTF. The CDR3 DNA follows: TGCGCCAGCAGGTGGGACCGGGTCGACTATGGCTACACCTTC.

The gene calls are TRBV2 and TRBJ1-5, with TRBD1 identical over 8 bases. CDR3 size: 13 residues. Germline-derived CDR1 and CDR2 are SNHLY and FYNNEI. V shed 8 bases, J shed 7 bases, and the junction held 7 bases outside the gene matches. The CDR3, as DNA: TGTGCCAGCGGACAGGGAGGATTCCAGCCCCAGCATTTT. This gives the protein CASGQGGFQPQHF.

V usage is TRBV11-2 and J usage is TRBJ1-2; D call uncertain. Between the trimmed V and J ends, which lost 0 bases and 0 bases, there was a span of 8 bases. The V gene's germline CDR1 is SGHAT and CDR2 FQNNGV. This CDR3 region has 15 residues. DNA of the CDR3: TGTGCCAGCAGCTTAGATCGTACACCTAACTATGGCTACACCTTC. Translation gives CASSLDRTPNYGYTF.

The CDR3 is CASSLVGNSGNTIYF. The CDR3 DNA sequence: TGTGCCAGCAGCTTAGTAGGGAATTCTGGAAACACCATATATTTT. The chain links TRBV7-8 to TRBJ1-3; D gene uncertain. Germline V lookup: CDR1 SGHVS, CDR2 FQNEAQ. V lost 1 base, J lost 1 base, and 8 bases lay in between. This CDR3 has 15 amino acids. Full variable domain (missing parts from reference TRBV7-8 and TRBJ1-3): GAGVSQSPRYKVAKRGQDVALRCDPISGHVSLFWYQQALGQGPEFLTYFQNEAQLDKSGLPSDRFFAERPEGSVSTLKIQRTQQEDSAVYLCASSLVGNSGNTIYFGEGSWLTVV.

The CDR3 is CASSNSGSSYEQYF. For the CDR3, the DNA is TGTGCCAGCAGTAATAGCGGAAGCTCCTACGAGCAGTACTTC. The rearrangement joins TRBV6-6 to TRBJ2-7; a weak D match, TRBD2 (6 bases). CDR1 is MNHNY and CDR2 is SVGAGI in the germline V gene (reference sequence). The CDR3 is made up of 14 amino acids. The ends were cut back, 5 bases at V and 0 bases at J, with 11 bases in the middle.

The V gene is TRBV9, the J gene TRBJ2-2, with TRBD1 matching over 8 bases. CDR1 and CDR2 (germline): SGDLS, YYNGEE. The V segment lost 1 base and the J segment 4 bases; nucleotides outside the gene matches: 0. This CDR3 has 14 residues. In nucleotides, the CDR3 is TGTGCCAGCAGCGTAACAGGGGGCACCGGGGAGCTGTTTTTT. This encodes CASSVTGGTGELFF. The whole variable domain, filled in from reference TRBV9 and TRBJ2-2, reads DSGVTQTPKHLITATGQRVTLRCSPRSGDLSVYWYQQSLDQGLQFLIQYYNGEERAKGNILERFSAQQFPDLHSELNLSSLELGDSALYFCASSVTGGTGELFFGEGSRLTVL.

This clone was observed many times. The chain uses TRBV10-3 and TRBJ1-5; unclear D gene. V was pared by 3 bases and J by 7 bases, with 10 bases between. In germline, CDR1 is ENHRY, CDR2 SYGVKD. The CDR3 has 13 amino acids. The CDR3 here is CAISEGLGQPQHF. The CDR3 DNA reads TGTGCCATCAGTGAAGGGTTGGGGCAGCCCCAGCATTTT.